The present TCR beta chain was sequenced within a study of graft-versus-host responses after intestinal transplantation. Between the trimmed V and J ends, which lost 2 bases and 0 bases, there was a span of 6 bases. In germline, CDR1 is SGHRS, CDR2 YFSETQ. The CDR3 runs 14 residues. Points on this clone: As yet, its antigen is unknown.

The data were produced by immunoSEQ multiplex PCR, yet TCRdb's version contains in-frame clones alone and is incomplete. There are approximately 100,000 clones in the sample; roughly nine tenths occur only once, and nearly 0.11% lies in the top ten. The chain combines TRBV5-1 with TRBJ1-3; D is unclear. This specimen was unstimulated CD4+ T cells sorted from spleen or lymph node cells, taken before intestinal transplant. The source is a human donor who received an intestinal transplant. The CDR3 bases are TGCGCCAGCAGCTTCGGGAACTCTGGAAACACCATATATTTT. It encodes CASSFGNSGNTIYF. Variable domain in full (rest from reference TRBV5-1 and TRBJ1-3): KAGVTQTPRYLIKTRGQQVTLSCSPISGHRSVSWYQQTPGQGLQFLFEYFSETQRNKGNFPGRFSGRQFSNSRSEMNVSTLELGDSALYLCASSFGNSGNTIYFGEGSWLTVV.